A selection of T cell receptor beta chains follows, all from one sample in a study of blood T cells in healthy people across ages. From the 5' RACE reads, TCRdb called clonotypes with MiXCR, one entry per CDR3 protein. The sample holds some 1.5 million distinct CDR3 sequences, roughly 27% seen once. Sequenced input: blood. Receptors were obtained from a woman aged 25-40 years in good health. The CDR3 runs from the conserved cysteine through the conserved F or W.

v_gene: TRBV7-6
CDR3aa: CASSLERGAGEQYF

v_gene: TRBV20-1
CDR3aa: CSARDTGEGNQPQHF

v_gene: TRBV19
CDR3aa: CTSSFRMQAVTF

v_gene: TRBV7-8
CDR3aa: CASSLSRSTNEKLFF

v_gene: TRBV15
CDR3aa: CATSIWTGRTEAFF

v_gene: TRBV4-1
CDR3aa: CASSQDRARHQKANYGYTF

v_gene: TRBV7-9
CDR3aa: CASSALRTRGGYGYTF

v_gene: TRBV11-2
CDR3aa: CASSSGQGSTQHF

v_gene: TRBV6-6
CDR3aa: CASSKGDSGANVLTF

v_gene: TRBV3-1
CDR3aa: CASSPGTRENNEQFF

v_gene: TRBV7-9
CDR3aa: CASSSSGSHTGELFF

v_gene: TRBV3-1
CDR3aa: CASSQDPWTDIRNTEAFF

v_gene: TRBV20-1
CDR3aa: CSARSRGTYNEQFF

v_gene: TRBV7-2
CDR3aa: CASSLDFARGDYGYTF

v_gene: TRBV20-1
CDR3aa: CSARQGASYEQYF

v_gene: TRBV20-1
CDR3aa: CSARTQSYGYTF

v_gene: TRBV7-2
CDR3aa: CASSTLGASYNEQFF

v_gene: TRBV18
CDR3aa: CASSMDYREQYF

v_gene: TRBV2
CDR3aa: CASGTRYDEQYF

v_gene: TRBV28
CDR3aa: CASSMGQGKQPQHF

v_gene: TRBV5-5
CDR3aa: CASTPWGLSYEQYF

v_gene: TRBV7-9
CDR3aa: CASSLGGRRDTSTDTQYF

v_gene: TRBV28
CDR3aa: CASSSPRGGPTDTQYF

v_gene: TRBV20-1
CDR3aa: CSARYPGLRQFF

v_gene: TRBV29-1
CDR3aa: CSVPAGDGYGCTF

v_gene: TRBV2
CDR3aa: CASSEGPSGKLFF